Listed below are T cell receptor beta chains from one sample, sequenced in a study of shared T cell receptors in the human thymus. Clones were sequenced by immunoSEQ multiplex PCR, and TCRdb holds only the in-frame ones, with some missing. The sample contains approximately 760,000 clones, over 75% of which appear only once. These data are also associated with another study on human thymus T cells.

The sample comprised thymocytes. These receptors all come from a girl less than two years old with a congenital heart defect. Each CDR3 is given with its conserved first and last residue. Each record gives: J gene, D gene, V gene, clone size, CDR3 protein, CDR3 DNA. D genes are given only for firm matches. A clone size is listed for some rows: how often the clone was seen (once, few, many), or a class if it is expanded.

TRBJ1-6,TRBD1,TRBV7-8,-,CASSAETGGSSPLHF,TGTGCCAGCAGCGCCGAGACAGGGGGTAGTTCACCCCTCCACTTT
TRBJ2-1,TRBD1,TRBV6-4,-,CASSDRGQGQTYNEQFF,TGTGCCAGCAGTGACAGGGGACAGGGGCAGACCTACAATGAGCAGTTCTTC
TRBJ1-4,-,TRBV15,-,CATSGPGILNEKLFF,TGTGCCACCAGCGGTCCAGGGATCCTTAATGAAAAACTGTTTTTT
TRBJ2-3,-,TRBV7-9,-,CASSFIPDTQYF,TGTGCCAGCAGCTTCATTCCAGATACGCAGTATTTT
TRBJ1-2,TRBD1,TRBV6-1,-,CASSDLSGTGLSYGYTF,TGTGCCAGCAGTGACCTATCCGGGACAGGGTTGAGCTATGGCTACACCTTC
TRBJ1-4,-,TRBV10-3,-,CAISAILAEKLFF,TGTGCCATCAGTGCCATCCTAGCCGAAAAACTGTTTTTT
TRBJ2-5,-,TRBV7-2,few,CASSLGPELETQYF,TGTGCCAGCAGCTTAGGGCCGGAGTTGGAGACCCAGTACTTC
TRBJ2-1,-,TRBV4-1,-,CASSQTGTAGEQFF,TGCGCCAGCAGCCAAACAGGGACGGCCGGTGAGCAGTTCTTC
TRBJ1-5,-,TRBV6-1,-,CASSERRRIHQPQHF,TGTGCCAGCAGTGAAAGGCGGCGGATTCATCAGCCCCAGCATTTT
TRBJ2-7,-,TRBV4-1,-,CASSPADGLRLYGEYEQYF,TGCGCCAGCAGCCCCGCGGACGGCCTCCGCCTATACGGGGAATACGAGCAGTACTTC
TRBJ1-3,-,TRBV10-3,-,CAISESGRGLLSGNTIYF,TGTGCCATCAGTGAGTCAGGCAGGGGCCTCCTCTCTGGAAACACCATATATTTT
TRBJ1-5,-,TRBV7-8,-,CASSPRQAKSNQPQHF,TGTGCCAGCAGCCCTAGACAGGCCAAAAGCAATCAGCCCCAGCATTTT